Listed below are T cell receptor beta chains from one sample, sequenced in a study of shared clonotypes between healthy human individuals. The table came from immunoSEQ multiplex PCR; TCRdb's copy has only in-frame clones and leaves some out. This table has some 980,000 clones, 76% appearing once. The material sequenced was memory CD4+ T cells sorted from blood. These receptors all stem from a man aged 18 to 35 in good health. Both conserved end residues are part of each CDR3. The D gene is left open where the match is weak. Clone size, where shown, is once, few, many, or a class for clones that have expanded.

cdr3_nt cdr3_aa v_call clone_size cdr3_length j_call d_call
TGTGCCAGCAGCGTGGAGGGGGGAACCCAGTACTTC CASSVEGGTQYF TRBV9 . 12 TRBJ2-5 .
TGTGCCTGGGGACGTACCGGGACCGTAGCCGGGGCCCAGTACTTC CAWGRTGTVAGAQYF TRBV30 . 15 TRBJ2-5 .
TGTGCCAGCAGCGACAATAAACGGGGGCGCTTAGAGACCCAGTACTTC CASSDNKRGRLETQYF TRBV7-9 . 16 TRBJ2-5 .
TGTGCCAGCGGCGGGGTAACTCTGGGCCGCTATGGCTACACCTTC CASGGVTLGRYGYTF TRBV2 few 15 TRBJ1-2 .
TGTGCCAGCTCACCAATGAGGAATGAGCAGTTCTTC CASSPMRNEQFF TRBV18 . 12 TRBJ2-1 .
TGCAGCGTTGAAGATTCACTATCAGGCACTGAAGCTTTCTTT CSVEDSLSGTEAFF TRBV29-1 few 14 TRBJ1-1 .
TGTGCCAGCAGTTCCCGACAGGGGAGAGGTGAAAAACTGTTTTTT CASSSRQGRGEKLFF TRBV28 . 15 TRBJ1-4 TRBD1
TGCGCCAGCAGCCCACAGCGGGGTAACACCGGGGAGCTGTTTTTT CASSPQRGNTGELFF TRBV5-1 . 15 TRBJ2-2 TRBD2
TGTGCCTGGAGTACCCTTAGCGGGACCTTCGATGAGCAGTTCTTC CAWSTLSGTFDEQFF TRBV30 . 15 TRBJ2-1 TRBD2
TGTGCCAGCAGCTTCCGGGACAGCGGAAACACCATATATTTT CASSFRDSGNTIYF TRBV5-8 . 14 TRBJ1-3 TRBD1
TGTGCCAGCAGTTGGGGAGGGGGCCATTATGGCTACACCTTC CASSWGGGHYGYTF TRBV2 few 14 TRBJ1-2 TRBD1
TGTGCCAGCAGCTTAGCGGGTAGCAATCAGCCCCAGCATTTT CASSLAGSNQPQHF TRBV7-2 . 14 TRBJ1-5 .
TGTGCCAGTAGTATAGGTTCAGGGTTTGGCGAGCAGTACTTC CASSIGSGFGEQYF TRBV19 once 14 TRBJ2-7 .
TGCGCCAGCAGCTTGGCCAGGGGGCTCGATGGCTACACCTTC CASSLARGLDGYTF TRBV5-1 . 14 TRBJ1-2 TRBD1
TGTGCCAGTACCGCCGGGACAGGGGTCGAGTCACCCCTCCACTTT CASTAGTGVESPLHF TRBV19 . 15 TRBJ1-6 TRBD1
TGTGCCAGCAGTTTACGGGAACATGGCTACACCTTC CASSLREHGYTF TRBV28 . 12 TRBJ1-2 .
TGTGCCAGCACAGGGGGCGCCCCGAACATTCAGTACTTC CASTGGAPNIQYF TRBV25-1 . 13 TRBJ2-4 TRBD1
TGTGCCAGCACCTCCGGGATGGGGGGATACGAGCAGTACTTC CASTSGMGGYEQYF TRBV5-6 few 14 TRBJ2-7 .
TGTGCCAGCAAGAAGGGACCGATGGTCTACTACGAGCAGTACTTC CASKKGPMVYYEQYF TRBV28 few 15 TRBJ2-7 .
TGTGCCAGCAGCTTGGGCAGGGGGATGAACACTGAAGCTTTCTTT CASSLGRGMNTEAFF TRBV7-2 . 15 TRBJ1-1 TRBD1
TGTGCCTGCGGGACAGGGACAGCTGAAGCTTTCTTT CACGTGTAEAFF TRBV30 . 12 TRBJ1-1 TRBD1
TGTGCCTGGAGGATCTCTCTGCAGGGGTCTAATTCACCCCTCCACTTT CAWRISLQGSNSPLHF TRBV30 . 16 TRBJ1-6 .
TGTGCCAGCAGTGAAGGGGGGACAGCCAGGGATGAAAAACTGTTTTTT CASSEGGTARDEKLFF TRBV6-1 . 16 TRBJ1-4 TRBD1
TGTGCCAGCAGTGTAACAGGGACCGGGGAGCTGTTTTTT CASSVTGTGELFF TRBV2 . 13 TRBJ2-2 .
TGTGCCAGCAGTTACGGAGGAGCGCATACCTACGAGCAGTACTTC CASSYGGAHTYEQYF TRBV6-6 . 15 TRBJ2-7 .
TGTGCCTGGAGACTACAGGGGAGTGGTGAAAAACTGTTTTTT CAWRLQGSGEKLFF TRBV30 . 14 TRBJ1-4 TRBD1
TGTGCCAGTTCGTATGGCGGGATCTACAATGAGCAGTTCTTC CASSYGGIYNEQFF TRBV28 . 14 TRBJ2-1 .
TGTGCCAGTACGAGCGATTCCAAAAACATTCAGTACTTC CASTSDSKNIQYF TRBV19 . 13 TRBJ2-4 .
TGCGCCAGCAGCTTGGCCCGAACGGGGGAGACCCAGTACTTC CASSLARTGETQYF TRBV5-1 . 14 TRBJ2-5 .
TGTGCCAGCAGCCAACAGGACAGGGGGCGTTCGCCTCTTTTTTTT CASSQQDRGRSPLFF TRBV5-6 few 15 TRBJ1-4 TRBD1
TGTGCCAGCAGCCCCAACCGGGGGGTAAATGAAAAACTGTTTTTT CASSPNRGVNEKLFF TRBV7-2 . 15 TRBJ1-4 .
TGTGCCAGCAGCTTAAAGGGACTAGGGTACAATGAGCAGTTCTTC CASSLKGLGYNEQFF TRBV11-3 . 15 TRBJ2-1 TRBD2
TGTGCCAGCAGCTTAGGGGGGGCCACTGAAGCTTTCTTT CASSLGGATEAFF TRBV7-9 . 13 TRBJ1-1 .
TGTGCCAGCACAAGGCAGCCCAATCAGCCCCAGCATTTT CASTRQPNQPQHF TRBV28 once 13 TRBJ1-5 .
TGTGCCAGCAGCGCCCGGGGAGGAGATACGCAGTATTTT CASSARGGDTQYF TRBV9 . 13 TRBJ2-3 .
TGTGCCAGCAGGAACTCAGGGGGCGGCTATGGCTACACCTTC CASRNSGGGYGYTF TRBV28 . 14 TRBJ1-2 TRBD1
TGTGCCTGGAGTGATAGCTACGAGCAGTACTTC CAWSDSYEQYF TRBV30 . 11 TRBJ2-7 .
TGTGCTAGTGGTTTGGGGGCTCCCCCAGATACGCAGTATTTT CASGLGAPPDTQYF TRBV12-5 once 14 TRBJ2-3 .
TGTGCCATCAGTGAGTTGCCGGAGGCTGAAGCTTTCTTT CAISELPEAEAFF TRBV10-3 . 13 TRBJ1-1 .
TGTGCCAGCAGTCGGACTAGCGGCTCCTACAATGAGCAGTTCTTC CASSRTSGSYNEQFF TRBV7-9 . 15 TRBJ2-1 TRBD2
TGCGCCAGCAGCTTCCGGGACAGGTCGAACACTGAAGCTTTCTTT CASSFRDRSNTEAFF TRBV7-8 . 15 TRBJ1-1 TRBD1
TGCGCCAGCAGTGACCCGGGGCTAGCGGCGAGCCAAGAGACCCAGTACTTC CASSDPGLAASQETQYF TRBV10-2 . 17 TRBJ2-5 TRBD2
TGTGCCAGCAGCATTATATTGAACACTGAAGCTTTCTTT CASSIILNTEAFF TRBV2 few 13 TRBJ1-1 .
TGCGCCAGCAGCTTGCTTCCGGGGGAATACCAGCCCCAGCATTTT CASSLLPGEYQPQHF TRBV5-1 . 15 TRBJ1-5 .
TGTGCCTGGAGATACGAGTGGTCCTCCGAGCAGTACTTC CAWRYEWSSEQYF TRBV30 . 13 TRBJ2-7 .
TGCGCCAGCCAAAAAACAGCCCAAGAGACCCAGTACTTC CASQKTAQETQYF TRBV10-2 . 13 TRBJ2-5 .
TGTGCCAGCAGCCTGACAGGGGTAGGGACAGATACGCAGTATTTT CASSLTGVGTDTQYF TRBV5-6 once 15 TRBJ2-3 TRBD1
TGTGCCAGCAGTTCTACAGGGGCGGCCTATAATTCACCCCTCCACTTT CASSSTGAAYNSPLHF TRBV6-5 . 16 TRBJ1-6 TRBD1
TGTGCCAGCACCAAGGGGGGCAGAGGCTCCTACGAGCAGTACTTC CASTKGGRGSYEQYF TRBV28 . 15 TRBJ2-7 .
TGTGCCAGCAGCCAGGGGACAGGGTATGAAAACATTCAGTACTTC CASSQGTGYENIQYF TRBV7-2 . 15 TRBJ2-4 TRBD1
TGTGCCAGCAACCACCTAACGGGGGAGCAGTACTTC CASNHLTGEQYF TRBV7-8 . 12 TRBJ2-7 .
TGTGCCAGCAGCGTGGGGAGCTCCTATAATTCACCCCTCCACTTT CASSVGSSYNSPLHF TRBV9 few 15 TRBJ1-6 .
TGTGCCAGCTCAGGCCCGTATCACTTTACAACTAATGAAAAACTGTTTTTT CASSGPYHFTTNEKLFF TRBV18 . 17 TRBJ1-4 .
TGCGCCAGCAGCCAAGATCCGCCAAGGACAGGGAACACCGGGGAGCTGTTTTTT CASSQDPPRTGNTGELFF TRBV4-3 . 18 TRBJ2-2 TRBD1
TGCGCCAGCAGCTCGGGACAGGCTAGGGCCTACGAGCAGTACTTC CASSSGQARAYEQYF TRBV5-1 many 15 TRBJ2-7 TRBD1
TGTGCCAGCAGGCTAGCGGGGGCAGATACGCAGTATTTT CASRLAGADTQYF TRBV2 . 13 TRBJ2-3 TRBD2
TGTGCCTGGAGTACAGGGGCCAACGTCCTGACTTTC CAWSTGANVLTF TRBV30 . 12 TRBJ2-6 .